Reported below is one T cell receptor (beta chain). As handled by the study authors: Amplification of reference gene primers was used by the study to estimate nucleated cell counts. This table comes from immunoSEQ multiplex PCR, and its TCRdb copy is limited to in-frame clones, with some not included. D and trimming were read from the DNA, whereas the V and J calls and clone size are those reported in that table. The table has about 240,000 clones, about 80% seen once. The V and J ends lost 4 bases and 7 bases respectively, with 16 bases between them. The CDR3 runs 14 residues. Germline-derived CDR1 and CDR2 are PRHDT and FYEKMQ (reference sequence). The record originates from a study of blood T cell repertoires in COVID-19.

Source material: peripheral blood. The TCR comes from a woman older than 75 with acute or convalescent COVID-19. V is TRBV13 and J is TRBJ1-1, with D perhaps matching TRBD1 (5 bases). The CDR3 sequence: CASSSRREGFEAFF. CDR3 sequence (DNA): TGTGCCAGCAGCTCACGCAGGGAGGGCTTTGAAGCTTTCTTT. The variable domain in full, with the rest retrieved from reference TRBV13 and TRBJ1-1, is AAGVIQSPRHLIKEKRETATLKCYPIPRHDTVYWYQQGPGQDPQFLISFYEKMQSDKGSIPDRFSAQQFSDYHSELNMSSLELGDSALYFCASSSRREGFEAFFGQGTRLTVV.